The present TCR beta chain was sequenced within a study of T cells in Graves' hyperthyroidism and ophthalmopathy. General study results and limits: Most thyroid clonotypes with frequency above 0.001 were detected in blood.

Notes on this clonotype: Its antigen is unknown.

V was cut by 4 bases and J by 12 bases, with 16 bases left in between. Per germline, CDR1 SGHVS and CDR2 FQNEAQ. CDR3 size: 13 residues. Amplification of TCR beta CDR3 regions used RNA as the template. First-round RT-PCR of the TCR CDR3 relied on the HTBI primer set. MiXCR was run by TCRdb on the multiplex PCR reads, yielding one entry per CDR3 protein. The repertoire consists of about 570,000 distinct CDR3 sequences, with approximately 15% occurring once and the leading ten covering over 11%. Exclusions: uncontrolled infection, other autoimmune disease, pregnancy, lactation. V gene TRBV7-8 combines with J gene TRBJ2-1; TRBD1 might be the D (6 bases). Sequencing was done on a sample of blood. The TCR comes from a woman aged 40 to 49 with Graves' hyperthyroidism. DNA of the CDR3: TGTGCCAGCAGCTCCGAGTACAGGGTAGGGCAGTTCTTC. It is translated as CASSSEYRVGQFF.